These T cell receptor beta chains were read from a single sample in a study of T cells in Graves' hyperthyroidism and ophthalmopathy. TCRdb reanalysed the multiplex PCR reads using MiXCR and keeps one entry per CDR3 protein. The repertoire consists of approximately 270,000 distinct CDR3 sequences, with 13% to 15% occurring once and the leading ten covering about 14%. The sample was blood. These receptors all stem from a woman aged 40 to 55 with Graves' hyperthyroidism that later progressed to Graves' ophthalmopathy. Each CDR3 is given with its conserved first and last residue. The D gene is left open where the match is weak. Size values are once, few and many counts, or a class for expanded clones, and some rows have none.

clone_size d_call j_call v_call cdr3_aa
many - TRBJ2-7 TRBV2 CASIGQAREQYF
many - TRBJ2-7 TRBV20-1 CSAYDDTYEQYF
- TRBD2 TRBJ2-1 TRBV14 CASSRKTSGRNEQFF
few - TRBJ2-3 TRBV19 CASSTPGGVGTDTQYF
- - TRBJ2-1 TRBV3-1 CASSLSPSDEQFF
- TRBD1 TRBJ1-2 TRBV3-1 CASSQVGGGGSAGYTF
many - TRBJ2-1 TRBV29-1 CSGSMGGEQFF
- TRBD2 TRBJ2-1 TRBV20-1 CSARDQAGAPNEQFF
many - TRBJ2-7 TRBV19 CASSITGSSYEQYF
many - TRBJ2-2 TRBV28 CASSPRLYMNTGELFF
many - TRBJ2-7 TRBV7-9 CASSLDLTQGQYF
many - TRBJ2-2 TRBV5-1 CASSPRANGELFF
few - TRBJ1-1 TRBV5-8 CAGGDTEAFF
many TRBD2 TRBJ2-4 TRBV18 CASRTSGDKNIQYF
many - TRBJ1-3 TRBV28 CASSRRGFGNTIYF
many TRBD1 TRBJ1-5 TRBV9 CASSAGTGNQPQHF
many TRBD2 TRBJ2-1 TRBV15 CATSREASGNNEQFF
many - TRBJ2-7 TRBV11-2 CASSLDKTGTYEQYF
- - TRBJ2-7 TRBV20-1 CSARQFYEQYF
many TRBD1 TRBJ1-4 TRBV20-1 CSATPLTGLAEKLFF
many TRBD2 TRBJ2-7 TRBV27 CASSLSPGLASFYEQYF
- - TRBJ2-7 TRBV28 CASSLCVSQGCEQYF
many TRBD1 TRBJ2-7 TRBV27 CASSSPGQGAREQYF
few - TRBJ2-7 TRBV7-2 CASSLARWGDSYEQYF
many TRBD1 TRBJ2-7 TRBV28 CASSSPGQGGSYEQYF
- - TRBJ2-2 TRBV10-3 CAIPRGLNTGELFF
- - TRBJ1-4 TRBV30 CAWSSDSKNEKLFF
many TRBD2 TRBJ2-3 TRBV10-3 CAISELVRTSGRGDTQYF
many TRBD1 TRBJ1-4 TRBV7-2 CASSGDRVSEKLFF
many TRBD1 TRBJ2-3 TRBV24-1 CATSDHRGIGTDTQYF
many - TRBJ2-3 TRBV6-6 CASSYSRVRKLEWGTDTQYF
many - TRBJ2-3 TRBV12-3/TRBV12-4 CASSSREGVADTQYF
many TRBD1 TRBJ2-7 TRBV6-1 CASTPTGSGQGYEQYF
few TRBD1 TRBJ1-2 TRBV18 CASSPRQGDYGYTF
many - TRBJ2-7 TRBV20-1 CSAPGVPPYYEQYF
few - TRBJ2-2 TRBV5-4 CASSFMVTGELFF
many - TRBJ2-2 TRBV2 CASREQGNTGELFF
many - TRBJ2-7 TRBV2 CASSPPGAGEQYF
many TRBD1 TRBJ2-6 TRBV5-1 CASSLLPRQGARGANVLTF
- - TRBJ1-3 TRBV20-1 CSTKDQGTGNTIYF
many TRBD2 TRBJ2-5 TRBV2 CASSDPSGKEETQYF
many - TRBJ2-2 TRBV12-3/TRBV12-4 CASSPEDYANTGELFF
many - TRBJ2-1 TRBV27 CASSLKVLGFEQFF
many TRBD2 TRBJ2-7 TRBV10-3 CAQSRDYDYEQYF
- - TRBJ2-3 TRBV4-1 CASSQGGSINTQYF
many - TRBJ1-1 TRBV30 CACSLKHQNTEAFF
few - TRBJ1-2 TRBV6-1 CASREAAGTPYGYTF
few - TRBJ2-1 TRBV7-9 CASSRAWDPSVGACSYNEQFF
- TRBD2 TRBJ2-1 TRBV28 CASRPTSGVYNEQFF
many - TRBJ2-7 TRBV7-9 CASSQLRDSPYEQYF
many - TRBJ1-2 TRBV27 CASSSLRTTSYGYTF
many TRBD2 TRBJ2-1 TRBV28 CASSEAGVSYNEQFF
many - TRBJ2-5 TRBV11-2 CASSSIQKHRGGVYF
- - TRBJ1-4 TRBV4-1 CASSQVGGTNEKLFF
many TRBD2 TRBJ2-3 TRBV6-1 CASSSLAGGTILGRSTDTQYF